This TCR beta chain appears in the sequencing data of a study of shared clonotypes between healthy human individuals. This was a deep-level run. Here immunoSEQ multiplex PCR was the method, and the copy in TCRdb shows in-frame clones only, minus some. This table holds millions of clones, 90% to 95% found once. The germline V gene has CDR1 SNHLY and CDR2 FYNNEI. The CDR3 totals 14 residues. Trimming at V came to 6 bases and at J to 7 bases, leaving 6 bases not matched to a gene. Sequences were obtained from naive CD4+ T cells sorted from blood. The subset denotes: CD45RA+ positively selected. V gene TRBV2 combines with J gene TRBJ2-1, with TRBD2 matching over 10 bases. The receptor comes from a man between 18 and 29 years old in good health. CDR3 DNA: TGTGCCAGCAGGGAGCGGGAGGGCCTTAATGAGCAGTTCTTC. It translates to CASREREGLNEQFF. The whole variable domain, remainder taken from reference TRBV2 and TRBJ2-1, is EPEVTQTPSHQVTQMGQEVILRCVPISNHLYFYWYRQILGQKVEFLVSFYNNEISEKSEIFDDQFSVERPDGSNFTLKIRSTKLEDSAMYFCASREREGLNEQFFGPGTRLTVL.